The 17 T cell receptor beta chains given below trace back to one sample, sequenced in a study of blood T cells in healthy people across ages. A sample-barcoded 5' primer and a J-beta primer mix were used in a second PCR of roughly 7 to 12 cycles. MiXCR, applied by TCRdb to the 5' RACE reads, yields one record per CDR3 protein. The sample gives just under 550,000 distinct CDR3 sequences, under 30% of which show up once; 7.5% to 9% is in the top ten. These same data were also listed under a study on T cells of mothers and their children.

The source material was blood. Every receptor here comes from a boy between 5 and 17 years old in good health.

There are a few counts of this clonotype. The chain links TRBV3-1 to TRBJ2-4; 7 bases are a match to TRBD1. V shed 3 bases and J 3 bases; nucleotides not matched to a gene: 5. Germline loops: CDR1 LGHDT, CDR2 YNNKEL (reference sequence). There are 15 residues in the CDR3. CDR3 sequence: CASSHTGTVKNIQYF. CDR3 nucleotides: TGTGCCAGCAGCCACACCGGGACAGTCAAAAACATTCAGTACTTC.

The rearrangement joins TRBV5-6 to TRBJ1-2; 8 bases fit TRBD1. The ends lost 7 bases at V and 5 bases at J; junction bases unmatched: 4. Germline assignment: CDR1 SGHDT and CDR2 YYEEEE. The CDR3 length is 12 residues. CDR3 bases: TGTGCCAGCCAGACAGGGGAGTATGGCTACACCTTC. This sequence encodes CASQTGEYGYTF.

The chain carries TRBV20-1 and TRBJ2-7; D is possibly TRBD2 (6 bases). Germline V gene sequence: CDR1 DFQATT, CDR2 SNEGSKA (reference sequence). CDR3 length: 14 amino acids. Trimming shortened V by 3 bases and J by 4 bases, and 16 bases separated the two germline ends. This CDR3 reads CSARMGGGSYEQYF. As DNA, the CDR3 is TGCAGTGCTAGGATGGGGGGTGGGAGTTACGAGCAGTACTTC.

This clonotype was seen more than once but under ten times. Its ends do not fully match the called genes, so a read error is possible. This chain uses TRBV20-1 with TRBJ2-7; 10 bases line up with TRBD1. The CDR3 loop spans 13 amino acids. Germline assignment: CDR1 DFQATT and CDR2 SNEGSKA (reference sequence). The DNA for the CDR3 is TGCAGTGCGAGAGACAGGGGGCACTACGAGCAGTACTTC. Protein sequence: CSARDRGHYEQYF.

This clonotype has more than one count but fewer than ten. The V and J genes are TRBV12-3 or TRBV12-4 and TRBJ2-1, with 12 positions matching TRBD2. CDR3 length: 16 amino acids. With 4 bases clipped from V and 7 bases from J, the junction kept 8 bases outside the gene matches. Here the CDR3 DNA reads TGTGCCAGCAGTTCGGGGGGACTAGCGGGTAATAATGAGCAGTTCTTC. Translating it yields CASSSGGLAGNNEQFF.

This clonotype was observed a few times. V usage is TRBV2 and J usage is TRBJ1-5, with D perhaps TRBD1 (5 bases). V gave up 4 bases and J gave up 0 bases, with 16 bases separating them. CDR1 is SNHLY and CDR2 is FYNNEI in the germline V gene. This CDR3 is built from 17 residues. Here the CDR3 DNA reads TGTGCCAGCAGTGTCGACAAGGGGAGAAATAGCAATCAGCCCCAGCATTTT. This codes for CASSVDKGRNSNQPQHF. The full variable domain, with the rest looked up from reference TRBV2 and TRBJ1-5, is EPEVTQTPSHQVTQMGQEVILRCVPISNHLYFYWYRQILGQKVEFLVSFYNNEISEKSEIFDDQFSVERPDGSNFTLKIRSTKLEDSAMYFCASSVDKGRNSNQPQHFGDGTRLSIL.

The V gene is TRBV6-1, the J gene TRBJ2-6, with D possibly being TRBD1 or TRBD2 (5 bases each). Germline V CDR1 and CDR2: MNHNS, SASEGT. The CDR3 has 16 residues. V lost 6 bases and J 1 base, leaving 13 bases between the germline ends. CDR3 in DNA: TGTGCCAGCAGAGGGGACGGGGATTCTGGGGCCAACGTCCTGACTTTC. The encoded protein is CASRGDGDSGANVLTF.

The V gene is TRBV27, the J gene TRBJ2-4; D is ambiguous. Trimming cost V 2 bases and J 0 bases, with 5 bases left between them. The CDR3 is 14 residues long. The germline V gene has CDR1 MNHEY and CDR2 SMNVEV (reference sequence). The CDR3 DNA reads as TGTGCCAGCAGTTTAATTGGAGCCAAAAACATTCAGTACTTC. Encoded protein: CASSLIGAKNIQYF.

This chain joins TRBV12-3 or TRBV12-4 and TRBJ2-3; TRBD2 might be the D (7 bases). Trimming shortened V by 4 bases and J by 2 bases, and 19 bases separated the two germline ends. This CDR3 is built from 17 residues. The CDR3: CASSYPSAGATTDTQYF. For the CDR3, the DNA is TGTGCCAGCAGTTACCCCAGCGCGGGGGCGACCACAGATACGCAGTATTTT.

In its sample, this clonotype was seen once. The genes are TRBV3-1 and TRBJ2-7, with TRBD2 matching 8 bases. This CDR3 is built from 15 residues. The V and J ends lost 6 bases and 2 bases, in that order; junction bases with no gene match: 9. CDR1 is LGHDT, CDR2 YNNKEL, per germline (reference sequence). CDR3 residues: CASSLSSGHAYEQYF. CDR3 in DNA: TGTGCCAGCAGTCTATCTAGCGGGCATGCCTACGAGCAGTACTTC.

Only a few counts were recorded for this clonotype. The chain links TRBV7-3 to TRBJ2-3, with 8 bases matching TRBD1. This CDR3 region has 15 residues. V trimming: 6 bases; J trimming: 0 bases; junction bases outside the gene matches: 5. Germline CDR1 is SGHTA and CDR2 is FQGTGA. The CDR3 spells CASRSTGASTDTQYF. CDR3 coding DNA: TGTGCCAGCAGATCGACAGGGGCTAGCACAGATACGCAGTATTTT.

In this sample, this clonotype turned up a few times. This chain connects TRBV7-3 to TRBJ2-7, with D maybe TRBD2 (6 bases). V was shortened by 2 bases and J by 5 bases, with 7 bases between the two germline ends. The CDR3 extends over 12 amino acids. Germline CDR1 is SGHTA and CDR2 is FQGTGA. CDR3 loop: CASSLGGDEQYF. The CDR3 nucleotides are TGTGCCAGCAGCTTAGGAGGGGACGAGCAGTACTTC.

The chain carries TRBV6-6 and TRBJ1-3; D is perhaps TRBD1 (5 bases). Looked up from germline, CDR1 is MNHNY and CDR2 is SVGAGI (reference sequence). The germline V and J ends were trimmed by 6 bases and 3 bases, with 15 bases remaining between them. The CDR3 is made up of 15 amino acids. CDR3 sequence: CASSLGGSGGNTIYF. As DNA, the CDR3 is TGTGCCAGCAGCCTGGGGGGTTCTGGTGGAAACACCATATATTTT.

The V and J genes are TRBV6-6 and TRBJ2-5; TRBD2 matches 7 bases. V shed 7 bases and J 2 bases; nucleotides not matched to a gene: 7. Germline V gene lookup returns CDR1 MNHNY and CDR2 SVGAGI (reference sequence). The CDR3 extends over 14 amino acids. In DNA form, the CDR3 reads TGTGCCAGCACACCAGCGGGGCCACAAGAGACCCAGTACTTC. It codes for CASTPAGPQETQYF.

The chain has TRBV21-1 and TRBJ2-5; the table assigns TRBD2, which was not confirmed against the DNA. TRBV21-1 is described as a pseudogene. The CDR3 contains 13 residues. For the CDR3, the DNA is TGTGCCAGCAGGACTAGCGGGGAAGAGACCCAGTACTTC. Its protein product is CASRTSGEETQYF.

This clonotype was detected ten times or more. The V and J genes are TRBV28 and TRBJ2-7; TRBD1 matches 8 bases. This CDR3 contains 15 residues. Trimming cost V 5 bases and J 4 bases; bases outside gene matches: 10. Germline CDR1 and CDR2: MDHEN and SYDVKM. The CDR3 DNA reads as TGTGCCAGCAGTGCGACGACAGGGGAGAGGTACGAGCAGTACTTC. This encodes CASSATTGERYEQYF.

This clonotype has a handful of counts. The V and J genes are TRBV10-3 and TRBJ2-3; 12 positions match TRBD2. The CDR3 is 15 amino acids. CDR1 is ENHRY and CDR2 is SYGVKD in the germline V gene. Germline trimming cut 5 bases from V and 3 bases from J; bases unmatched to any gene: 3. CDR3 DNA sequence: TGTGCCATCAGTCCCGGACTAGCGGGAACAGATACGCAGTATTTT. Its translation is CAISPGLAGTDTQYF.